These T cell receptor beta chains were read from a single sample in a study of blood T cell repertoires in COVID-19. Data came from immunoSEQ multiplex PCR; TCRdb stores just in-frame clones and leaves some out. The sample lists hundreds of thousands of clones; about 89% were seen once. The specimen was peripheral blood. All receptors come from a woman aged 40 to 50 who had recovered from COVID-19. Each CDR3 is given with its conserved first and last residue. Fields, in order: D gene, J gene, clone size, V gene, CDR3 protein, CDR3 DNA. A D gene is named only where the DNA matches it firmly. Size tells how often a clone was seen (once, few, many) or the class of an expanded clone, and some rows leave it out.

d_gene: -
j_gene: TRBJ1-4
abundance: few
v_gene: TRBV2
CDR3aa: CASSVGTHSLF
CDR3nt: TGTGCCAGCAGTGTTGGGACACACTCACTTTTT

d_gene: -
j_gene: TRBJ1-2
abundance: -
v_gene: TRBV25-1
CDR3aa: CASSEYVAAGHGYTF
CDR3nt: TGTGCCAGCAGTGAATATGTAGCGGCAGGTCATGGCTACACCTTC

d_gene: TRBD1
j_gene: TRBJ2-2
abundance: -
v_gene: TRBV9
CDR3aa: CASSTGGMNTGELFF
CDR3nt: TGTGCCAGCAGTACAGGGGGCATGAACACCGGGGAGCTGTTTTTT

d_gene: TRBD1
j_gene: TRBJ1-6
abundance: -
v_gene: TRBV19
CDR3aa: CASSGDRENSPLHF
CDR3nt: TGTGCCAGTAGCGGTGACAGGGAAAATTCACCCCTCCACTTT

d_gene: -
j_gene: TRBJ1-5
abundance: -
v_gene: TRBV7-9
CDR3aa: CASSQTGSHQPQHF
CDR3nt: TGTGCCAGCAGCCAAACAGGGTCGCACCAGCCCCAGCATTTT

d_gene: -
j_gene: TRBJ1-1
abundance: -
v_gene: TRBV2
CDR3aa: CASRPGGVWNEAFF
CDR3nt: TGTGCCAGCAGGCCAGGCGGGGTCTGGAATGAAGCTTTCTTT

d_gene: TRBD1
j_gene: TRBJ1-1
abundance: -
v_gene: TRBV11-2
CDR3aa: CASSFQGGGYTEAFF
CDR3nt: TGTGCCAGCAGCTTTCAGGGGGGAGGATACACTGAAGCTTTCTTT

d_gene: TRBD1
j_gene: TRBJ1-3
abundance: few
v_gene: TRBV19
CDR3aa: CASRMRQGLGNTIYF
CDR3nt: TGTGCCAGTAGGATGAGACAGGGCCTCGGAAACACCATATATTTT

d_gene: -
j_gene: TRBJ2-7
abundance: -
v_gene: TRBV6-5
CDR3aa: CAIRPRAPGYEQYF
CDR3nt: TGTGCTATCCGCCCCAGGGCTCCAGGCTACGAGCAGTACTTC

d_gene: TRBD2
j_gene: TRBJ2-5
abundance: -
v_gene: TRBV5-8
CDR3aa: CASSPSLMGGGETQYF
CDR3nt: TGTGCCAGCAGCCCCTCTCTGATGGGCGGGGGAGAGACCCAGTACTTC